This is a list of T cell receptor beta chains from one sample in a study of T cell responses to AZD1222 COVID-19 vaccine. The table came from immunoSEQ multiplex PCR; TCRdb's copy has only in-frame clones and leaves some out. The sample contains around 120,000 clones, 92% of which appear only once. The sequenced sample was peripheral blood, obtained on day 0 of AZD1222 vaccination. The receptors were sampled from an adult in good health. Both conserved end residues are part of each CDR3. Each record gives: V gene, D gene, J gene, clone size, CDR3 DNA, CDR3 protein. D genes are given only for firm matches. The listing skips clone size in some rows; elsewhere it reads once, few, many or a size class.

V: TRBV10-3
D: .
J: TRBJ1-2
size: once
DNA: TGTGCCATCAGTGAGGGGAACTATGGCTACACCTTC
CDR3: CAISEGNYGYTF

V: TRBV6-6
D: TRBD2
J: TRBJ2-3
size: .
DNA: TGTGCCAGCAGTCAACGGGGAGGACTAGCACCTAGCACAGATACGCAGTATTTT
CDR3: CASSQRGGLAPSTDTQYF

V: TRBV11-3
D: .
J: TRBJ1-6
size: .
DNA: TGTGCCAGCAGCTTACGTCAGGGCAATTCACCCCTCCACTTT
CDR3: CASSLRQGNSPLHF

V: TRBV19
D: .
J: TRBJ1-2
size: .
DNA: TGTGCCAGTAGTCCTACAGGGTTCGATGGCTACACCTTC
CDR3: CASSPTGFDGYTF

V: TRBV30
D: TRBD1
J: TRBJ1-5
size: .
DNA: TGTGCCTGGTCCAGGGGGAATAGCAATCAGCCCCAGCATTTT
CDR3: CAWSRGNSNQPQHF

V: TRBV27
D: .
J: TRBJ1-2
size: .
DNA: TGTGCCAGCAGTTTAAGGTCAGGGGCTCTTAACTATGGCTACACCTTC
CDR3: CASSLRSGALNYGYTF

V: TRBV27
D: TRBD2
J: TRBJ2-3
size: .
DNA: TGTGCCAGCAGTTCGCGTAATAGCGGGGGGGCCGTAGATACGCAGTATTTT
CDR3: CASSSRNSGGAVDTQYF

V: TRBV6-1
D: .
J: TRBJ1-5
size: .
DNA: TGTGCCAGCAGTGAAGAGCTCTGGGGCAATCAGCCCCAGCATTTT
CDR3: CASSEELWGNQPQHF

V: TRBV18
D: .
J: TRBJ1-3
size: .
DNA: TGTGCCAGCTCACCCGGACAGCTCTCTGGAAACACCATATATTTT
CDR3: CASSPGQLSGNTIYF

V: TRBV19
D: .
J: TRBJ2-1
size: .
DNA: TGTGCCAGTAGTATAACCGGGGCTCGAGGCAATGAGCAGTTCTTC
CDR3: CASSITGARGNEQFF

V: TRBV19
D: TRBD1
J: TRBJ1-6
size: .
DNA: TGTGCCAGTGGATTCCAGACAGGGACGGGTTCACCCCTCCACTTT
CDR3: CASGFQTGTGSPLHF

V: TRBV7-2
D: .
J: TRBJ1-5
size: once
DNA: TGTGCCAGCAGCTTAGATGGGGAGTTAAATCAGCCCCAGCATTTT
CDR3: CASSLDGELNQPQHF

V: TRBV19
D: .
J: TRBJ1-2
size: .
DNA: TGTGCCAGTGAAGTTGGGAACTATGGCTACACCTTC
CDR3: CASEVGNYGYTF

V: TRBV11-2
D: TRBD1
J: TRBJ2-7
size: once
DNA: TGTGCCAGCAGCTTTGCAGGGGGCTGGGCCGAGCAGTACTTC
CDR3: CASSFAGGWAEQYF

V: TRBV9
D: .
J: TRBJ2-3
size: .
DNA: TGTGCCAGCAGCGCAGTAGATACGCAGTATTTT
CDR3: CASSAVDTQYF

V: TRBV6-5
D: .
J: TRBJ2-3
size: few
DNA: TGTGCCAGCAGTTACGAGACCTTGCAGTATTTT
CDR3: CASSYETLQYF

V: TRBV14
D: TRBD1
J: TRBJ2-7
size: few
DNA: TGTGCCAGCAGCCGCATCGGGACAGGGGTCTTCTACGAGCAGTACTTC
CDR3: CASSRIGTGVFYEQYF

V: TRBV10-2
D: .
J: TRBJ2-5
size: .
DNA: TGCGCCAGCAGTGAGCCGGGGCAAGAGACCCAGTACTTC
CDR3: CASSEPGQETQYF

V: TRBV27
D: TRBD2
J: TRBJ2-3
size: .
DNA: TGTGCCAGCAGTTTATTCGCGGGAGTCGCAGATACGCAGTATTTT
CDR3: CASSLFAGVADTQYF

V: TRBV28
D: TRBD1
J: TRBJ1-2
size: .
DNA: TGTGCCAGCAGCCGACCGGGACAGACGGGTGGCTACACCTTC
CDR3: CASSRPGQTGGYTF

V: TRBV5-1
D: .
J: TRBJ2-1
size: .
DNA: TGCGCCAGCAGCTTGGTGGAAAACAATGAGCAGTTCTTC
CDR3: CASSLVENNEQFF

V: TRBV11-2
D: TRBD2
J: TRBJ2-3
size: .
DNA: TGTGCCAGCAGCCGCACTAGCGGGGGGGATCCCACACGTACGCAGTATTTT
CDR3: CASSRTSGGDPTRTQYF

V: TRBV9
D: TRBD1
J: TRBJ1-1
size: .
DNA: TGTGCCAGCAACCTGCTGGCAGGGGGAAGCACTGAAGCTTTCTTT
CDR3: CASNLLAGGSTEAFF

V: TRBV12-5
D: .
J: TRBJ1-1
size: .
DNA: TGTGCTAGTGGTTTGGGGGGTAAGCTCACTGAAGCTTTCTTT
CDR3: CASGLGGKLTEAFF

V: TRBV6-6
D: TRBD1
J: TRBJ1-5
size: .
DNA: TGTGCCAGCAGGGGACAGACACAAAATCAGCCCCAGCATTTT
CDR3: CASRGQTQNQPQHF

V: TRBV5-6
D: TRBD1
J: TRBJ1-3
size: .
DNA: TGTGCCAGCATCAGGCAGGGGGCTGGAAACACCATATATTTT
CDR3: CASIRQGAGNTIYF

V: TRBV4-2
D: .
J: TRBJ1-2
size: .
DNA: TGTGCCAGCAGCCAAGATCTAGGGGAAAACTATGGCTACACCTTC
CDR3: CASSQDLGENYGYTF

V: TRBV27
D: .
J: TRBJ2-6
size: .
DNA: TGTGCCAGCAAACGGGGGAAGGTGTCCTCTGGGGCCAACGTCCTGACTTTC
CDR3: CASKRGKVSSGANVLTF

V: TRBV18
D: .
J: TRBJ2-1
size: .
DNA: TGTGCCAGCTCAGCCCAGGGCTATGAGCAGTTCTTC
CDR3: CASSAQGYEQFF

V: TRBV18
D: TRBD2
J: TRBJ2-1
size: .
DNA: TGTGCCAGCTCACCACCCAGGGCGGGAGGCAATGAGCAGTTCTTC
CDR3: CASSPPRAGGNEQFF

V: TRBV2
D: .
J: TRBJ1-2
size: once
DNA: TGTGCCAGCAGTGAACAGGGGAAAGCTAACTATGGCTACACCTTC
CDR3: CASSEQGKANYGYTF

V: TRBV23-1
D: .
J: TRBJ1-2
size: .
DNA: TGCGCCAGCAGTCAATCGGTGACAGTGTTTTTCTATGGCTACACCTTC
CDR3: CASSQSVTVFFYGYTF

V: TRBV10-3
D: .
J: TRBJ1-1
size: .
DNA: TGTGCCATCAGCCATGGTTTCGGTGTGGGAGCTTTCTTT
CDR3: CAISHGFGVGAFF

V: TRBV24-1
D: TRBD2
J: TRBJ2-2
size: .
DNA: TGTGCCACCAGTGGGACTGGGGATTGGACTAGCGGGTCTACGGCGGGCACCGGGGAGCTGTTTTTT
CDR3: CATSGTGDWTSGSTAGTGELFF

V: TRBV9
D: .
J: TRBJ1-2
size: .
DNA: TGTGCCAGCAGCGTTTTAATAGGGGGTGGCTACACCTTC
CDR3: CASSVLIGGGYTF

V: TRBV15
D: .
J: TRBJ2-7
size: .
DNA: TGTGCCACCAGCAGAGATCCGAGGGCCTCCTACGAGCAGTACTTC
CDR3: CATSRDPRASYEQYF

V: TRBV19
D: TRBD1
J: TRBJ2-7
size: .
DNA: TGTGCCAGTGGGGGGGACAGGGCATCCTACGAGCAGTACTTC
CDR3: CASGGDRASYEQYF

V: TRBV29-1
D: .
J: TRBJ2-7
size: .
DNA: TGCAGCGTCGGGGACCCCGGCGAGCAGTACTTC
CDR3: CSVGDPGEQYF

V: TRBV5-4
D: TRBD2
J: TRBJ2-3
size: .
DNA: TGTGCCAGCAGCTTGGTGGCGGGAGCCCCAGATACGCAGTATTTT
CDR3: CASSLVAGAPDTQYF

V: TRBV4-3
D: .
J: TRBJ2-7
size: .
DNA: TGCGCCAGCAGCCAAGAGGTCCGGTCCTACGAGCAGTACTTC
CDR3: CASSQEVRSYEQYF

V: TRBV10-3
D: TRBD1
J: TRBJ2-2
size: .
DNA: TGTGCCATCAGCCCACAGGGGGCCACCGGGGAGCTGTTTTTT
CDR3: CAISPQGATGELFF

V: TRBV13
D: TRBD2
J: TRBJ2-7
size: .
DNA: TGTGCCAGCAGCTTAAAAAGTAGCGGGAGTCACGAGCAGTACTTC
CDR3: CASSLKSSGSHEQYF

V: TRBV15
D: .
J: TRBJ2-1
size: once
DNA: TGTGCCACCAGCAGAGACGGGAAGTCCTACAATGAGCAGTTCTTC
CDR3: CATSRDGKSYNEQFF

V: TRBV5-1
D: .
J: TRBJ1-2
size: .
DNA: TGCGCCAGCAGCTTGGAGGCCAGGGGAGAAGGCTACACCTTC
CDR3: CASSLEARGEGYTF

V: TRBV30
D: .
J: TRBJ1-6
size: .
DNA: TGTGCCTGGAGTACGGGGTTTAATTCACCCCTCCACTTT
CDR3: CAWSTGFNSPLHF

V: TRBV6-6
D: TRBD1
J: TRBJ2-2
size: .
DNA: TGTGCCAGCAGTTACGTACAGGGGGTAAACACCGGGGAGCTGTTTTTT
CDR3: CASSYVQGVNTGELFF

V: TRBV7-9
D: .
J: TRBJ1-1
size: .
DNA: TGTGCCAGCAGCCTGGGGTCGGGGACTGAAGCTTTCTTT
CDR3: CASSLGSGTEAFF

V: TRBV6-5
D: .
J: TRBJ1-2
size: .
DNA: TGTGCCAGCAGTTACGGGGGACCCAGCTATGGCTACACCTTC
CDR3: CASSYGGPSYGYTF

V: TRBV6-4
D: .
J: TRBJ1-5
size: .
DNA: TGTGCCAGCAGTGACTCGATGGCAGGGCGAAATCAGCCCCAGCATTTT
CDR3: CASSDSMAGRNQPQHF

V: TRBV11-2
D: .
J: TRBJ1-1
size: once
DNA: TGTGCCAGCAGCTTGAGGGCGAGGAGCACTGAAGCTTTCTTT
CDR3: CASSLRARSTEAFF

V: TRBV2
D: TRBD2
J: TRBJ2-1
size: .
DNA: TGTGCCAGCAGCCCGCTGAGGCTAGCGGGTCGTGAGCAGTTCTTC
CDR3: CASSPLRLAGREQFF